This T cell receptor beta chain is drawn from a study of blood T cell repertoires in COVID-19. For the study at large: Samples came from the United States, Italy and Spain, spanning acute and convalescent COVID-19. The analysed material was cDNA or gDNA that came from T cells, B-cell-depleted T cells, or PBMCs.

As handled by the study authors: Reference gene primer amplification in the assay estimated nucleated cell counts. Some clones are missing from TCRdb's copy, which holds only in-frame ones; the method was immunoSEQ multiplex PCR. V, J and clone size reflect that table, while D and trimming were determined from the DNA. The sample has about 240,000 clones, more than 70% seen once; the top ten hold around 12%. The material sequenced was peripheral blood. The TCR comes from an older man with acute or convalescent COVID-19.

This CDR3 is CASAPSMNTEAFF. For the CDR3, the DNA is TGTGCCAGCGCCCCCTCTATGAACACTGAAGCTTTCTTT. The chain employs TRBV6-4 and TRBJ1-1; D uncertain. V lost 8 bases, J lost 0 bases, and 10 bases lay in between. This CDR3 contains 13 residues. The germline V gene encodes CDR1 MRHNA and CDR2 SNTAGT.